This TCR beta chain is from a study of T cell changes during pregnancy in multiple sclerosis. Some clones are missing from TCRdb's copy, which holds only in-frame ones; the method was immunoSEQ multiplex PCR. Among tens of thousands of clones, about 91% were seen once, and the ten largest hold about 12%. The junction had 6 bases not matched to a gene; V was cut back by 3 bases and J by 5 bases. Germline-derived CDR1 and CDR2 are SSHAT and FNYEAQ (reference sequence). There are 14 residues in the CDR3. The chain joins TRBV7-7 to TRBJ1-2, with 7 bases fitting TRBD1. The TCR was taken from a female donor with multiple sclerosis, enrolled in a pregnancy study. The sequencing used CD8+ T cells from peripheral blood mononuclear cells, collected after pregnancy. The DNA of the CDR3 is TGTGCCAGCAGCTTGAAGGGGGCCTGGTATGGCTACACCTTC. It yields the protein CASSLKGAWYGYTF.